This TCR beta chain stems from a study of blood T cell repertoires in COVID-19. Original data processing: Using reference gene primer amplification, nucleated cell counts were estimated. Libraries were prepared by immunoSEQ multiplex PCR; TCRdb keeps only in-frame clonotypes and omits some of them. From that table come the V and J calls and clone size; the DNA was used to work out D and trimming. The data show about 110,000 clones, over 75% seen once. The sequence was collected from a human donor in a cohort sampled during active COVID-19. The sample taken for sequencing was peripheral blood.

The CDR3 DNA follows: TGTGCCAGTAGTATAGGGCGACAGGGGAGAGCTTTCTTT. It is translated as CASSIGRQGRAFF. The chain uses TRBV19 and TRBJ1-1; 8 nucleotides match TRBD1. CDR3 length equals 13 residues. Per the germline V gene, CDR1 is LNHDA and CDR2 is SQIVND (reference sequence). Trimming removed 1 base from V and 10 bases from J; junction bases left unmatched: 5.